This is a list of T cell receptor beta chains from one sample in a study of early T cells in non-severe SARS-CoV-2 infection. TCRdb passed the 5' RACE reads through MiXCR, listing each CDR3 protein once. The table shows around 27,000 distinct CDR3 sequences, with 9% to 10% occurring only once. The specimen sequenced was whole blood. These receptors were collected from an adult who was a healthcare worker with PCR-confirmed SARS-CoV-2 infection or an uninfected control (not recorded which). Each CDR3 is given with its conserved first and last residue. A D gene is named only where the DNA matches it firmly. The size of a clone is reported for some rows only, either as once, few or many, or as a class for expanded clones.

v_gene	abundance	d_gene	j_gene	len	CDR3aa
TRBV4-2	few	NA	TRBJ1-1	14	CASSQDGGGTEAFF
TRBV7-6	NA	NA	TRBJ1-2	13	CASSLTGGYGYTF
TRBV7-2	many	NA	TRBJ2-1	13	CASSLAGDYEQFF
TRBV29-1	many	NA	TRBJ1-1	9	CSVAGRSNF
TRBV30	NA	NA	TRBJ2-3	13	CAWSQGGPDTQYF
TRBV7-6	few	TRBD1	TRBJ2-7	16	CASSNPSGTGIYEQYF
TRBV5-1	few	NA	TRBJ2-1	14	CASSLARGNNEQFF
TRBV3-1	many	TRBD2	TRBJ2-3	19	CASSPILGLAGGPTDTQYF
TRBV4-1	many	NA	TRBJ1-5	14	CASSHTFANQPQHF
TRBV9	NA	NA	TRBJ1-1	15	CASSVNLARDTEAFF
TRBV9	NA	NA	TRBJ2-7	13	CASSVVTGSEQYF
TRBV7-2	many	NA	TRBJ2-2	13	CASSLWGNGELFF
TRBV25-1	few	TRBD1	TRBJ1-2	14	CASSEYWTGLGYTF
TRBV11-3	NA	NA	TRBJ2-3	15	CASSLSRQGTDTQYF
TRBV5-1	many	NA	TRBJ1-5	15	CASSLSGNSNQPQHF